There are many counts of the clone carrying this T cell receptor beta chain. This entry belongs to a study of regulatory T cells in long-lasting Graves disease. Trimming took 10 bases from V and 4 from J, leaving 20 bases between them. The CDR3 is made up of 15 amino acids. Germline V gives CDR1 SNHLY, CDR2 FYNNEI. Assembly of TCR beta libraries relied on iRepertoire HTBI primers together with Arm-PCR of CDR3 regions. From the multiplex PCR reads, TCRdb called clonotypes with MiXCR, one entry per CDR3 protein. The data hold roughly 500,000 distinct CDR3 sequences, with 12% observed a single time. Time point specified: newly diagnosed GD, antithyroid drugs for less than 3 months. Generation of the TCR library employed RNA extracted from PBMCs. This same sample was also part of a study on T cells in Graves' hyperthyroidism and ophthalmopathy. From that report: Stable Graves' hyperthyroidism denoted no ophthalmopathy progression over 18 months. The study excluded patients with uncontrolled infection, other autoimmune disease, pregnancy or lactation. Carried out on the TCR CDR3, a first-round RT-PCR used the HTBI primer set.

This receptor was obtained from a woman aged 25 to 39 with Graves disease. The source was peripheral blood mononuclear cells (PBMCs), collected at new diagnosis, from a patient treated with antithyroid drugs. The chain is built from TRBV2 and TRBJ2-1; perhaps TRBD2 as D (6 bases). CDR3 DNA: TGTGCCACCGAGGGGACTTCAACCCAGTACAATGAGCAGTTCTTC. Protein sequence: CATEGTSTQYNEQFF.